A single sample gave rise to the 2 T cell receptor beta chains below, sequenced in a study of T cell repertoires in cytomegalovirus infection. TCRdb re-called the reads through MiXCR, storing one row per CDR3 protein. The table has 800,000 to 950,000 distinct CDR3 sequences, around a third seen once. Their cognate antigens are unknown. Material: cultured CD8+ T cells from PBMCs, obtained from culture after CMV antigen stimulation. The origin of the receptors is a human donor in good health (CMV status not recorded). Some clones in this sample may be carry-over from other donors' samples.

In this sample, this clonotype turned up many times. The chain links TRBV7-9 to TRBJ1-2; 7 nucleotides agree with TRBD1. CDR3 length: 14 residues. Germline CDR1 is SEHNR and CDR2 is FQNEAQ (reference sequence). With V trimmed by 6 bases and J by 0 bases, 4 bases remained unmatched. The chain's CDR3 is CASSLGQANYGYTF. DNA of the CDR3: TGTGCCAGCAGTCTCGGACAGGCTAACTATGGCTACACCTTC.

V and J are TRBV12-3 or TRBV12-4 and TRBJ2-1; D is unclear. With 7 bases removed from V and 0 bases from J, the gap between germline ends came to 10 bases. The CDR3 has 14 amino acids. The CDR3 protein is CASTQDSSYNEQFF. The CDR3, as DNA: TGTGCCAGCACCCAGGATAGCTCCTACAATGAGCAGTTCTTC.